This TCR beta chain was recorded in a study of shared clonotypes between healthy human individuals. The data were produced by immunoSEQ multiplex PCR, yet TCRdb's version contains in-frame clones alone and is incomplete. The top ten hold 1.5% to 2% of the sample, which has about 2.1 million clones, 80% to 95% seen once. This clone was detected once. The antigen remains undetermined. Naive CD8 cells, CD45RO-negative and positively selected for CCR7, excluded terminally differentiated effector memory CD45RA+ cells. Those who donated, Caucasian adults without exception, all lived in Nashville, Tennessee. Study results and caveats: Rarefaction showed that sequencing of sorted subsets was incomplete (despite large depth). Some naive CD4 clonotypes, roughly 4.5%, turned up in common across four donors.

This clonotype originated in a man between 18 and 29 years old in good health. Some clones in this sample may be carry-over from other donors' samples. Material: naive CD8+ T cells from PBMCs.

The CDR3 loop is CSARTGGPSRSSYNEQFF. In DNA, the CDR3 is TGCAGCGCAAGGACAGGGGGCCCTTCCAGGAGCTCCTACAATGAGCAGTTCTTC. The J gene is TRBJ2-1, the V gene TRBV29-1, with 11 bases fitting TRBD1. The CDR3 runs to 18 residues. Looked up from germline, CDR1 is SQVTM and CDR2 is ANQGSEA. Trimming at V came to 7 bases and at J to 0 bases, leaving 14 bases not matched to a gene.